The 8 T cell receptor beta chains listed next were all sequenced from one sample in a study of shared T cell receptors in the human thymus. The method was immunoSEQ multiplex PCR; TCRdb's version includes in-frame clones alone and lacks a portion of them. This table has some 720,000 clones, 88% appearing once. The sample was also reused in another study, on human thymus T cells.

Sequencing was carried out using thymocytes. Receptors were obtained from a boy younger than two with a congenital heart defect.

This clone was detected once. J is TRBJ2-5 and V is TRBV5-1, with 11 bases that match TRBD2. V lost 1 base, J lost 7 bases, and 12 bases stayed unmatched. The CDR3 runs to 17 residues. Germline CDR1 and CDR2: SGHRS and YFSETQ. The CDR3 loop is CASSLFSGRGSEGTQYF. CDR3 sequence (DNA): TGCGCCAGCAGCTTGTTTAGCGGGAGGGGGTCCGAAGGGACCCAGTACTTC.

Comments on this clone: In the same sample, other DNA sequences code for this CDR3. The DNA of the CDR3 is TGTGCCAGCAGCCAAGCAGGACTAGAGTTCGGTGAGCAGTTCTTC. This translates into CASSQAGLEFGEQFF. This chain links TRBV4-2 with TRBJ2-1, with 7 positions matching TRBD2. The CDR3 is 15 amino acids. Germline V gives CDR1 LGHNA, CDR2 YNFKEQ. The V gene end was trimmed by 1 base and the J gene end by 9 bases; junction bases not matched to a gene: 9.

The chain combines TRBV6-1 with TRBJ2-1; possible D gene TRBD2, 5 bases. The length of the CDR3 is 16 residues. The V and J ends lost 0 bases and 3 bases respectively, with 12 bases between them. The germline V gene has CDR1 MNHNS and CDR2 SASEGT. The CDR3 loop is CASSEATRTVYNEQFF. CDR3 DNA sequence: TGTGCCAGCAGTGAAGCCACCCGGACTGTCTACAATGAGCAGTTCTTC.

The chain employs TRBV7-2 and TRBJ1-1, with D uncertain. In germline, CDR1 is SGHTA, CDR2 FQGNSA. This CDR3 is built from 15 residues. Trimming removed 8 bases from V and 4 bases from J, with 20 bases in between. This chain's CDR3 is CASCPIPGRSTEAFF. The DNA for the CDR3 is TGTGCCAGCTGCCCCATCCCCGGCCGGAGCACTGAAGCTTTCTTT.

This sequence joins TRBV7-6 and TRBJ2-2; 9 bases match TRBD2. The V gene's germline CDR1 is SGHVS and CDR2 FNYEAQ. The CDR3 length is 18 residues. Germline trimming cut 3 bases from V and 4 bases from J; bases unmatched to any gene: 12. CDR3 bases: TGTGCCAGCAGCTTGAAAAGCCCTAGCGGGAAGATCACCGGGGAGCTGTTTTTT. Translated, it gives CASSLKSPSGKITGELFF.

The chain is built from TRBV28 and TRBJ1-2; 10 positions agree with TRBD1. CDR3 size: 13 residues. The junction had 8 bases not matched to a gene; V was cut back by 8 bases and J by 8 bases. CDR1 and CDR2 (germline): MDHEN, SYDVKM. CDR3 in DNA: TGTGCCAGCTTTAAGGGGACAGGGGACGGCTACACCTTC. Translation gives CASFKGTGDGYTF.

The chain links TRBV6-1 to TRBJ2-3; tentative D call: TRBD1 (5 bases). The V gene lost 0 bases and the J gene lost 0 bases, with 22 bases spanning the gap. The CDR3 has 20 residues. The V gene's germline CDR1 is MNHNS and CDR2 SASEGT. CDR3 sequence: CASSEADTGRYPTSTDTQYF. The DNA of the CDR3 is TGTGCCAGCAGTGAAGCCGATACAGGAAGGTACCCCACTAGCACAGATACGCAGTATTTT.

The gene calls are TRBV27 and TRBJ1-2; D gene unclear. CDR3 size: 13 residues. The V end lost 5 bases, the J end lost 3 bases, and 10 bases lay between the germline ends. Germline CDR1 reads MNHEY; CDR2 reads SMNVEV (reference sequence). Written as DNA, the CDR3 is TGTGCCAGCAGTGAGGTAGGCGACTATGGCTACACCTTC. Encoded protein: CASSEVGDYGYTF.